This T cell receptor (beta chain) stems from a study of identical twins. Many counts were recorded for this clonotype. Its antigen is unknown. TCRdb redid the calling of the 5' RACE reads with MiXCR, one entry per CDR3 protein. The table includes around 100,000 distinct CDR3 sequences, 5.9% detected once. Germline V gene data show CDR1 as LNHDA and CDR2 as SQIVND (reference sequence). The CDR3 length is 15 residues. Trimming stripped 3 bases from V and 0 bases from J, with 9 bases between. Whole-study findings and limits: Zero-insertion analyses could be partly confounded by invariant MAIT and iNKT cells.

V usage is TRBV19 and J usage is TRBJ1-3; D is unresolved. The receptor's source is a woman between 45 and 60 years old in good health. Material: memory T cells sorted from blood. The CDR3 here is CASSISRPSGNTIYF. CDR3 in DNA: TGTGCCAGTAGTATTTCTCGACCCTCTGGAAACACCATATATTTT.